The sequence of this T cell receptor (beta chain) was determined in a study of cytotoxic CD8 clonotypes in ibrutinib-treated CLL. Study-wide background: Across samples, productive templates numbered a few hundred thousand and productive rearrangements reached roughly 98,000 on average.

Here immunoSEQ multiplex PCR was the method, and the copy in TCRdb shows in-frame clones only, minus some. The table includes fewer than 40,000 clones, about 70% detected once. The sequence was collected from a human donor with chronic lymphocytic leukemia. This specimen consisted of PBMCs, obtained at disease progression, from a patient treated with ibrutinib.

The CDR3 nucleotides are TGCGCCAGTCAACGGGACCCCAGCTCTGGGGCCAACGTCCTGACTTTC. Translating gives CASQRDPSSGANVLTF. The chain joins TRBV5-1 to TRBJ2-6, with D perhaps assigned TRBD1 or TRBD2 (5 bases each). CDR3 length: 16 amino acids. Germline V gene data show CDR1 as SGHRS and CDR2 as YFSETQ. Trimming stripped 8 bases from V and 0 bases from J, with 15 bases between.